This TCR beta chain was captured in a study of blood T cell repertoires in COVID-19. For the study at large: PBMCs, B-cell-depleted T cells, or T cells provided the cDNA or gDNA that made up the material.

Germline assignment: CDR1 LNHDA and CDR2 SQIVND (reference sequence). With V trimmed by 1 base and J by 2 bases, 9 bases remained unmatched. This CDR3 region has 18 residues. Original processing methods: The authors estimated nucleated cell counts from reference gene primer amplification. Data came from immunoSEQ multiplex PCR; TCRdb stores just in-frame clones and leaves some out. Clonal size and the V and J genes are those of that table, whereas D and trimming came from the DNA. The sample consists of 20,000 to 25,000 clones, roughly nine tenths of them appearing once. Sample: peripheral blood. This rearrangement joins TRBV19 to TRBJ2-1, with 9 nucleotides matching TRBD2. This receptor was obtained from a human donor in a cohort sampled during active COVID-19. The DNA for the CDR3 is TGTGCCAGTAGTATAGTGGGGAGTCTAGCGGGACCCTACAATGAGCAGTTCTTC. Translating it yields CASSIVGSLAGPYNEQFF.